The next 15 T cell receptor beta chains were all read from a single sample in a study of cytomegalovirus exposure and HLA in healthy donors. A multiplex PCR was run with 60 Vbeta primers and 13 Jbeta primers. This table comes from immunoSEQ multiplex PCR, and its TCRdb copy is limited to in-frame clones, with some not included. The sample includes around 85,000 clones, about 69% of them seen just once. Material for sequencing was PBMCs. These receptors all come from a man in his sixties in good health and CMV-seronegative.

The chain uses TRBV7-3 and TRBJ2-2, with 10 bases aligning to TRBD1. From germline, CDR1 is SGHTA and CDR2 FQGTGA. J was trimmed by 7 bases and V by 5 bases; bases with no gene match: 4. The CDR3 length is 14 residues. CDR3 nucleotide sequence: TGTGCCAGCAGCCCGACAGGGGGCATCGGGGAGCTGTTTTTT. It is translated as CASSPTGGIGELFF. Looking up the rest from reference TRBV7-3 and TRBJ2-2 gives the full variable domain: GAGVSQTPSNKVTEKGKYVELRCDPISGHTALYWYRQSLGQGPEFLIYFQGTGAADDSGLPNDRFFAVRPEGSVSTLKIQRTERGDSAVYLCASSPTGGIGELFFGEGSRLTVL.

The J gene is TRBJ1-1, the V gene TRBV5-1; 10 nucleotides match TRBD1. Germline V gene lookup returns CDR1 SGHRS and CDR2 YFSETQ. The V gene end was trimmed by 3 bases and the J gene end by 4 bases; junction bases not matched to a gene: 6. The CDR3 is made up of 15 amino acids. The CDR3 sequence: CASSSSGQGFTEAFF. CDR3 DNA sequence: TGCGCCAGCAGCTCATCGGGACAGGGGTTCACTGAAGCTTTCTTT. Full variable domain (rest looked up from reference TRBV5-1 and TRBJ1-1): KAGVTQTPRYLIKTRGQQVTLSCSPISGHRSVSWYQQTPGQGLQFLFEYFSETQRNKGNFPGRFSGRQFSNSRSEMNVSTLELGDSALYLCASSSSGQGFTEAFFGQGTRLTVV.

This chain joins TRBV7-3 and TRBJ2-3; 9 positions match TRBD2. Unmatched junction bases numbered 16, after V lost 5 bases and J lost 7 bases. This CDR3 region has 17 residues. Germline lookup yields CDR1 SGHTA and CDR2 FQGTGA. The CDR3 reads CASSPGAGRGGVYTQYF. CDR3 coding DNA: TGTGCCAGCAGCCCAGGGGCGGGGCGGGGGGGCGTTTATACGCAGTATTTT.

V usage is TRBV18 and J usage is TRBJ1-5; 9 bases match TRBD1. CDR1 is KGHSH and CDR2 is LQKENI in the germline V gene. The CDR3 runs to 18 residues. With V trimmed by 3 bases and J by 2 bases, 11 bases remained unmatched. CDR3 nucleotide sequence: TGTGCCAGCTCACCGACCGGGACAGGGATTCCGGGCAATCAGCCCCAGCATTTT. It specifies CASSPTGTGIPGNQPQHF.

The chain employs TRBV7-2 and TRBJ1-6; the D gene is possibly TRBD1 (6 bases). The germline CDR1 and CDR2 sequences are SGHTA and FQGNSA. CDR3 length equals 14 residues. Between the trimmed V and J ends, which lost 7 bases and 10 bases, there was a span of 17 bases. Written as DNA, the CDR3 is TGTGCCAGCAACTTGGGGGGGGCTCGATCACCCCTCCACTTT. The encoded protein is CASNLGGARSPLHF.

This clone occurred a few times. Other DNA sequences from this sample encode an identical CDR3 as well. The chain couples TRBV5-1 to TRBJ2-5; maybe TRBD2 (5 bases). The CDR3 contains 14 residues. Germline CDR1 SGHRS, CDR2 YFSETQ. V lost 4 bases, J lost 2 bases, and 12 bases lay in between. The CDR3 protein is CASSPTRGQETQYF. In DNA form, the CDR3 reads TGCGCCAGCAGCCCCACTAGAGGTCAAGAGACCCAGTACTTC.

The chain combines TRBV2 with TRBJ2-2; TRBD1 matches at 7 bases. J was trimmed by 4 bases and V by 4 bases; bases with no gene match: 6. CDR1 and CDR2 from the germline V gene are SNHLY and FYNNEI. This CDR3 contains 15 residues. CDR3 sequence: CASSALGTATGELFF. The DNA for the CDR3 is TGTGCCAGCAGTGCACTTGGGACAGCCACCGGGGAGCTGTTTTTT.

This chain uses TRBV19 with TRBJ2-6, with D perhaps matching TRBD1 (6 bases). The CDR3 is 17 amino acids. CDR1 and CDR2 (germline): LNHDA, SQIVND (reference sequence). V lost 8 bases to trimming and J lost 0 bases, with 17 bases between them. The CDR3: CASSDRHLDSGANVLTF. The CDR3 DNA follows: TGTGCCAGTTCAGACAGGCACCTTGACTCTGGGGCCAACGTCCTGACTTTC.

This clone has only a few counts. The genes are TRBV5-4 and TRBJ2-6, with D tentatively TRBD1 (5 bases). The V end was cut by 2 bases, the J end by 0 bases, with 9 bases between. The germline CDR1 and CDR2 sequences are SGHNT and YYREEE (reference sequence). The CDR3 length is 16 residues. In nucleotides, the CDR3 is TGTGCCAGCAGCTTAGGGGATCCCTCTGGGGCCAACGTCCTGACTTTC. Translation gives CASSLGDPSGANVLTF.

This clone was seen once. The chain links TRBV5-5 to TRBJ2-1, with 7 bases matching TRBD2. Germline V gene sequence: CDR1 SGHKS, CDR2 YYEKEE (reference sequence). The CDR3 loop spans 13 amino acids. J was trimmed by 5 bases and V by 3 bases; bases with no gene match: 2. The CDR3 region has the DNA TGTGCCAGCAGCTGGGGGGGGGACAATGAGCAGTTCTTC. It yields the protein CASSWGGDNEQFF.

The CDR3 protein is CASSSSSGTQYF. In DNA, the CDR3 is TGTGCCAGCAGTTCCTCGAGTGGTACGCAGTATTTT. The chain carries TRBV6-6 and TRBJ2-3; D is undetermined. Germline CDR1 is MNHNY and CDR2 is SVGAGI (reference sequence). V lost 4 bases and J 8 bases, leaving 10 bases between the germline ends. CDR3 length equals 12 residues.

On this clone: An end of the junction does not agree with germline; a read error may underlie this. The sample carries other DNA sequences with the same CDR3. V usage is TRBV14 and J usage is TRBJ1-6; D ambiguous. This CDR3 spans 15 amino acids. Germline CDR1 SGHDN, CDR2 FVKESK. CDR3 sequence reads: CASSLRSSYNSPLHF. CDR3 nucleotide sequence: TGTGCCAGCAGCCTACGGAGCTCCTATAATTCCCCCCTCCACTTT.

V is TRBV18 and J is TRBJ1-5, with 7 bases fitting TRBD1. CDR3 length: 17 amino acids. V shed 5 bases and J 5 bases; nucleotides not matched to a gene: 15. Looked up from germline, CDR1 is KGHSH and CDR2 is LQKENI. CDR3 DNA sequence: TGTGCCAGCTCAGTCCAGGGTTCGGGACAGCCTTATCAGCCCCAGCATTTT. This translates into CASSVQGSGQPYQPQHF. Filled out from reference TRBV18 and TRBJ1-5, the complete variable domain reads NAGVMQNPRHLVRRRGQEARLRCSPMKGHSHVYWYRQLPEEGLKFMVYLQKENIIDESGMPKERFSAEFPKEGPSILRIQQVVRGDSAAYFCASSVQGSGQPYQPQHFGDGTRLSIL.

V and J are TRBV29-1 and TRBJ2-1, with TRBD2 matching 11 bases. Trimming removed 7 bases from V and 4 bases from J; junction bases left unmatched: 6. From germline, CDR1 is SQVTM and CDR2 ANQGSEA. The CDR3 totals 14 residues. The CDR3 DNA is TGCAGCGCCCGCCTAGCGGGGGGTTACAATGAGCAGTTCTTC. This translates into CSARLAGGYNEQFF.

The gene calls are TRBV6-1 and TRBJ1-2; no clear D gene. This CDR3 comprises 14 residues. Looked up from germline, CDR1 is MNHNS and CDR2 is SASEGT. Trimming left V 3 bases short and J 2 bases short, with 10 bases between. The CDR3 nucleotides are TGTGCCAGCAGTGACAGTAGCCGGAACTATGGCTACACCTTC. Amino acid sequence: CASSDSSRNYGYTF.